This entry describes one T cell receptor (beta chain). This sample was taken from a study of blood T cell repertoires in COVID-19. Clones were read by immunoSEQ multiplex PCR, and TCRdb kept only the in-frame ones, dropping some. The sample has around 300,000 clones; roughly 86% are singletons. The CDR3 totals 15 residues. The V gene end was trimmed by 0 bases and the J gene end by 2 bases; junction bases not matched to a gene: 5. The germline V gene has CDR1 SGHRS and CDR2 YFSETQ. The TCR comes from a woman between 55 and 75 years old who had recovered from COVID-19. The sequencing sample was made of PBMCs or T cells enriched from blood (not recorded which). The chain links TRBV5-1 to TRBJ2-7; 7 bases match TRBD1. The CDR3 is CASSLAPGQTYEQYF. In DNA form, the CDR3 reads TGCGCCAGCAGCTTGGCGCCGGGACAGACCTACGAGCAGTACTTC.